This is a list of T cell receptor beta chains from one sample in a study of cytomegalovirus exposure and HLA in healthy donors. Produced via immunoSEQ multiplex PCR; TCRdb's table is partial and in-frame only. Of some 130,000 clones detected, around four fifths appear once; the ten largest clones hold 1.2%. The sample comprised PBMCs. These receptors came from a boy aged 5 to 17 in good health and CMV-seronegative. Each CDR3 is given with its conserved first and last residue. The order of the fields is CDR3 length, D gene, V gene, clone size, J gene, CDR3 protein, CDR3 DNA. D genes are given only for firm matches. Size is omitted from some rows. Given values are once, few, many or a class for expanded clones.

>15|NA|TRBV14|NA|TRBJ2-1
CASSLQPRGADEQFF
TGTGCCAGCAGCCTTCAACCCCGGGGTGCCGATGAGCAGTTCTTC
>13|NA|TRBV19|few|TRBJ1-1
CASSRTALTEAFF
TGTGCCAGTAGCCGGACAGCTCTCACTGAAGCTTTCTTT
>16|TRBD2|TRBV7-3|NA|TRBJ2-3
CASSSLAGGRTDTQYF
TGTGCCAGCAGCTCATTAGCGGGAGGGCGGACAGATACGCAGTATTTT
>14|NA|TRBV7-2|NA|TRBJ1-5
CASSLIGGNQPQHF
TGTGCCAGCAGCTTAATCGGTGGCAATCAGCCCCAGCATTTT
>14|TRBD2|TRBV5-1|NA|TRBJ2-1
CASSLAGPYNEQFF
TGCGCCAGCAGCTTAGCGGGACCATACAATGAGCAGTTCTTC
>13|NA|TRBV11-3|once|TRBJ1-1
CASSLTGDTEAFF
TGTGCCAGCAGCTTAACGGGGGACACTGAAGCTTTCTTT
>15|NA|TRBV4-2|NA|TRBJ1-1
CASSYRVGENTEAFF
TGTGCCAGCAGCTACAGGGTAGGGGAGAACACTGAAGCTTTCTTT
>17|TRBD2|TRBV4-1|NA|TRBJ2-1
CASSQQYIAGGLAEQFF
TGCGCCAGCAGCCAACAATATATAGCGGGAGGGCTAGCTGAGCAGTTCTTC
>14|TRBD1|TRBV2|NA|TRBJ2-7
CASRMGQGAYEQYF
TGTGCCAGCAGGATGGGACAGGGGGCCTACGAGCAGTACTTC
>15|TRBD1|TRBV30|NA|TRBJ1-6
CAWSPRQGSNSPLHF
TGTGCCTGGAGTCCCCGACAGGGCTCTAATTCACCCCTCCACTTT
>11|NA|TRBV20-1|NA|TRBJ1-1
CSALRIWEAFF
TGCAGTGCCCTCAGGATATGGGAAGCTTTCTTT
>15|TRBD2|TRBV4-3|once|TRBJ2-7
CASSPLAGGSYEQYF
TGCGCCAGCAGCCCATTAGCGGGAGGGAGCTACGAGCAGTACTTC
>17|TRBD1|TRBV27|NA|TRBJ2-2
CASSSLRQGSGTGELFF
TGTGCCAGCAGTTCCCTAAGACAGGGTTCAGGCACCGGGGAGCTGTTTTTT
>15|NA|TRBV5-3|NA|TRBJ2-1
CARSFSFRGYNEQFF
TGTGCCAGAAGCTTCTCTTTCAGGGGCTACAATGAGCAGTTCTTC
>16|TRBD1|TRBV27|NA|TRBJ1-2
CASSFRDRLLSGGYTF
TGTGCCAGCAGTTTCCGGGACAGGTTACTCTCGGGTGGCTACACCTTC